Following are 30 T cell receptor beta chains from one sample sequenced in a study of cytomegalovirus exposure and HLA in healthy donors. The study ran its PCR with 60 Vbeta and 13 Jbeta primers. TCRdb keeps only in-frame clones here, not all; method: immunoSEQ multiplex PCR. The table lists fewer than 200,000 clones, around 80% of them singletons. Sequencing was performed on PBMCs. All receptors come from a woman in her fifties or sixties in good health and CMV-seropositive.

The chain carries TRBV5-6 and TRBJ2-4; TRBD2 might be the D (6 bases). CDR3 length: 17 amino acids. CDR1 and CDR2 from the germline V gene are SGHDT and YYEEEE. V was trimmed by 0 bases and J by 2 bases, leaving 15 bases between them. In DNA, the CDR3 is TGTGCCAGCAGCTTGGGTGCGGGGTACGGGACCAAAAACATTCAGTACTTC. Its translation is CASSLGAGYGTKNIQYF.

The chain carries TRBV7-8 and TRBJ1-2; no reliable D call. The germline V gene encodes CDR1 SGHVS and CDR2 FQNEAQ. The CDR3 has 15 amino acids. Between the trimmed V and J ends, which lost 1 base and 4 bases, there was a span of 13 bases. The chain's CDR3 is CASSLERQVSYGYTF. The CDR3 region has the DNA TGTGCCAGCAGCTTAGAACGTCAAGTCAGCTATGGCTACACCTTC.

The CDR3 DNA is TGTGCCAGCAGCCCTGCCGGGGGAGGACTGTTTTTT. Amino acid sequence: CASSPAGGGLFF. This chain connects TRBV7-2 to TRBJ1-4; D might be TRBD1 (5 bases). V lost 5 bases and J lost 13, with 14 bases in between. The CDR3 runs 12 residues. CDR1 is SGHTA, CDR2 FQGNSA, per germline.

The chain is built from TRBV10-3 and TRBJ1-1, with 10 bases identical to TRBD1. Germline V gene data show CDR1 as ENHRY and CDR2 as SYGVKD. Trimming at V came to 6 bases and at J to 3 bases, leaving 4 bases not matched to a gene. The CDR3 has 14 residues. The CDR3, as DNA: TGTGCCATCAGGGGACAGGGGTCTTACACTGAAGCTTTCTTT. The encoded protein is CAIRGQGSYTEAFF.

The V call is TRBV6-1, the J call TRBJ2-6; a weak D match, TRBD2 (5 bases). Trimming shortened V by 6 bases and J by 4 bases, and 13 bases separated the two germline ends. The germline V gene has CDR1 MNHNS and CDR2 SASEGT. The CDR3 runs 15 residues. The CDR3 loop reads CASRRTATGANVLTF. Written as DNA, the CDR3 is TGTGCCAGCAGGCGGACTGCAACAGGGGCCAACGTCCTGACTTTC.

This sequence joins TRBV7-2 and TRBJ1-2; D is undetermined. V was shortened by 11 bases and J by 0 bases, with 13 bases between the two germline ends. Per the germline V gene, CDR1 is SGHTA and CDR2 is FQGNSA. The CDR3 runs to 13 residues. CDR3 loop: CAETTGANYGYTF. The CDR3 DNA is TGTGCCGAAACGACGGGAGCTAACTATGGCTACACCTTC.

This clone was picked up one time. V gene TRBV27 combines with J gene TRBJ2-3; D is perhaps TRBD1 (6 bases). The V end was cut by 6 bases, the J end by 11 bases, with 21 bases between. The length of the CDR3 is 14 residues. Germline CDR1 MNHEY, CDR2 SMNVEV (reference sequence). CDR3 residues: CASRTRFGTYGQYF. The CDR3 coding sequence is TGTGCCAGCAGGACGCGATTCGGGACATATGGGCAGTATTTT.

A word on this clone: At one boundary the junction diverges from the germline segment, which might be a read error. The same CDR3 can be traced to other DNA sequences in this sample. Here the CDR3 DNA reads TGTGCCAGCAGCCAAGATAGGTACAGGGGGCCGAAGTCGTCGAACACTGAAGCTTTTTTT. Amino acids: CASSQDRYRGPKSSNTEAFF. The V gene is TRBV14, the J gene TRBJ1-1, with 9 bases lining up with TRBD1. The CDR3 is 20 residues long. Germline CDR1 is SGHDN and CDR2 is FVKESK.

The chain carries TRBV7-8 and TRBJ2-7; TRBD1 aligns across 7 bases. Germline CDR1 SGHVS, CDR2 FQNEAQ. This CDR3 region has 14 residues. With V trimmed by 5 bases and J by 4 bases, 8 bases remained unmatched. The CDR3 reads CASSLQGVGYEQYF. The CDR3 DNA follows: TGTGCCAGCAGCCTCCAGGGGGTCGGGTACGAGCAGTACTTC.

CDR3 sequence (DNA): TGTGCCAGCAGCCCGGGACTAGCGGGGGGTCCGCGTTACAATGAGCAGTTCTTC. Translating it yields CASSPGLAGGPRYNEQFF. The chain is built from TRBV7-9 and TRBJ2-1, with 15 bases matching TRBD2. The CDR3 is made up of 18 amino acids. Germline V gene data show CDR1 as SEHNR and CDR2 as FQNEAQ (reference sequence). Trimming took 5 bases from V and 4 from J; bases not matched to a gene: 9. Full variable domain (remainder filled in from reference TRBV7-9 and TRBJ2-1): DTGVSQNPRHKITKRGQNVTFRCDPISEHNRLYWYRQTLGQGPEFLTYFQNEAQLEKSRLLSDRFSAERPKGSFSTLEIQRTEQGDSAMYLCASSPGLAGGPRYNEQFFGPGTRLTVL.

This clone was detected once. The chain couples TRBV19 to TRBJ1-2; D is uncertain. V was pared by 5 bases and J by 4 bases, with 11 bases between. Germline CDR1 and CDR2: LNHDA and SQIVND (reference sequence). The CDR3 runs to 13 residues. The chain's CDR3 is CASSEARGYGYTF. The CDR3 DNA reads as TGTGCCAGTAGTGAAGCTCGGGGCTATGGCTACACCTTC. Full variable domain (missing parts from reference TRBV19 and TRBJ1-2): DGGITQSPKYLFRKEGQNVTLSCEQNLNHDAMYWYRQDPGQGLRLIYYSQIVNDFQKGDIAEGYSVSREKKESFPLTVTSAQKNPTAFYLCASSEARGYGYTFGSGTRLTVV.

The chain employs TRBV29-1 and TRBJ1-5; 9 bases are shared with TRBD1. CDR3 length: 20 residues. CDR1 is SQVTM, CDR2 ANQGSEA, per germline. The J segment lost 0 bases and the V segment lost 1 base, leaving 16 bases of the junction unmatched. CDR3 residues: CSVEAYRGTGTPYSNQPQHF. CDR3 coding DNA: TGCAGCGTTGAAGCCTATAGGGGGACAGGGACCCCGTATAGCAATCAGCCCCAGCATTTT.

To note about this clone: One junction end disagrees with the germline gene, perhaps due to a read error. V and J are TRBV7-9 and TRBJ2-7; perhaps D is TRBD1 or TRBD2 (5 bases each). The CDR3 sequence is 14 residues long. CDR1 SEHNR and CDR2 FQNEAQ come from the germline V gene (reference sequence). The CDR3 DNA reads TGTTCCAGCAGCTTAGCGCCGACAGTCTACGAGCAGTACTTC. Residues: CSSSLAPTVYEQYF.

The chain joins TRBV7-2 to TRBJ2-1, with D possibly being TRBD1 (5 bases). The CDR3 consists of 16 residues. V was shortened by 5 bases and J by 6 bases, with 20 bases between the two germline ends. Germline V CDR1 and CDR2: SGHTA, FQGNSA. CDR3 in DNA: TGTGCCAGCAGCACATTGGTCTTGAGTAGGGGCAATGAGCAGTTCTTC. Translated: CASSTLVLSRGNEQFF.

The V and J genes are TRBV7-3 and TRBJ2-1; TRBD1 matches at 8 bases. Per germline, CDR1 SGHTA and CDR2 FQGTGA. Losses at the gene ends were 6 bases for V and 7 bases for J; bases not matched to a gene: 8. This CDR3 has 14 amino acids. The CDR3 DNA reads TGTGCCAGCAGTGGGCAGGGGGCGATTAATGAGCAGTTCTTC. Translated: CASSGQGAINEQFF. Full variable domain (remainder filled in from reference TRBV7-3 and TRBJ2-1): GAGVSQTPSNKVTEKGKYVELRCDPISGHTALYWYRQSLGQGPEFLIYFQGTGAADDSGLPNDRFFAVRPEGSVSTLKIQRTERGDSAVYLCASSGQGAINEQFFGPGTRLTVL.

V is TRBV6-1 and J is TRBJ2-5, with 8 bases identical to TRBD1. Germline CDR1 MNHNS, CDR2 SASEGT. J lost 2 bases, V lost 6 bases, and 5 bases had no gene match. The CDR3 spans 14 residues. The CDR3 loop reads CASSLQGGQETQYF. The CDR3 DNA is TGTGCCAGCAGCCTACAGGGGGGTCAAGAGACCCAGTACTTC.

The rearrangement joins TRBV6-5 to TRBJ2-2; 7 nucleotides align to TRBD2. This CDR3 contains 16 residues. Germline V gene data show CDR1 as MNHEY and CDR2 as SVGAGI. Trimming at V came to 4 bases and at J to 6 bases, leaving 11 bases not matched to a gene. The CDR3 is CASSLRMASGSGELFF. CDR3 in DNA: TGTGCCAGCAGTTTGAGGATGGCTAGCGGTTCCGGGGAGCTGTTTTTT.

The CDR3 spells CASSPGGGYTF. CDR3 sequence (DNA): TGTGCCAGCTCACCAGGGGGCGGCTACACCTTC. The chain combines TRBV18 with TRBJ1-2, with a tentative D call TRBD1 (6 bases). V lost 2 bases and J lost 8, with 6 bases in between. This CDR3 spans 11 amino acids. Germline V gene sequence: CDR1 KGHSH, CDR2 LQKENI.

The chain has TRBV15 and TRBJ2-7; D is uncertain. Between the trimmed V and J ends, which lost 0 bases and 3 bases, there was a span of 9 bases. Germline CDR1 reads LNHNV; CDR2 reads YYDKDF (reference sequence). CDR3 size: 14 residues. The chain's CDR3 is CATSRDRYSYEQYF. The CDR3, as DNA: TGTGCCACCAGCAGAGACAGGTATAGCTACGAGCAGTACTTC.

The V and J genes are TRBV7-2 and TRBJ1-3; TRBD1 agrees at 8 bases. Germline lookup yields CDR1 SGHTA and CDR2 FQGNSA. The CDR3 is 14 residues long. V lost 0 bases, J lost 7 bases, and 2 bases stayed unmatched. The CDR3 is CASSLARQGNTIYF. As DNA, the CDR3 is TGTGCCAGCAGCTTAGCAAGACAGGGGAACACCATATATTTT.

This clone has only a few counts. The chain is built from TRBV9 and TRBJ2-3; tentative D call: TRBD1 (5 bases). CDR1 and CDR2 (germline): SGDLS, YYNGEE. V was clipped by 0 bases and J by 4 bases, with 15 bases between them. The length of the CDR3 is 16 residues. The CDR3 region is CASSVDPGPGADTQYF. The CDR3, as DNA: TGTGCCAGCAGCGTAGATCCAGGGCCCGGCGCAGATACGCAGTATTTT.

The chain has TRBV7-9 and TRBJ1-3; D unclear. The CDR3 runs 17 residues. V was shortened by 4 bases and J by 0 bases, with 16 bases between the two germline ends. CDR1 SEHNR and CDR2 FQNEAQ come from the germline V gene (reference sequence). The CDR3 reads CASSWPSLPFSGNTIYF. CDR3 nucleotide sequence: TGTGCCAGCAGCTGGCCTTCCCTTCCATTCTCTGGAAACACCATATATTTT. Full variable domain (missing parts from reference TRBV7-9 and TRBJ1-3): DTGVSQNPRHKITKRGQNVTFRCDPISEHNRLYWYRQTLGQGPEFLTYFQNEAQLEKSRLLSDRFSAERPKGSFSTLEIQRTEQGDSAMYLCASSWPSLPFSGNTIYFGEGSWLTVV.

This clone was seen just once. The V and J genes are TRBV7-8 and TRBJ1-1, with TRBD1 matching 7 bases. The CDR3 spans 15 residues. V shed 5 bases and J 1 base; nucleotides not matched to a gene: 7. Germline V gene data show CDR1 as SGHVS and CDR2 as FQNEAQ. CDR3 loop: CASSIPGQPNTEAFF. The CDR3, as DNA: TGTGCCAGCAGCATCCCGGGACAGCCGAACACTGAAGCTTTCTTT.

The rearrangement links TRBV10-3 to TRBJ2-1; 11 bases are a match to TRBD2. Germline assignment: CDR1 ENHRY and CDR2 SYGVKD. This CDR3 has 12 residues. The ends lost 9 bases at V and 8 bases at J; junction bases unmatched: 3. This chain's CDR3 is CAIRSGGDEQFF. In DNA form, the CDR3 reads TGTGCCATTCGTAGCGGGGGGGATGAGCAGTTCTTC.

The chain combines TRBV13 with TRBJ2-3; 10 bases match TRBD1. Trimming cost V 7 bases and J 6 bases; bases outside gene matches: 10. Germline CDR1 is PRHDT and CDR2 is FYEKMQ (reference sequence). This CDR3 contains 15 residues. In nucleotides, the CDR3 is TGTGCCAGCACCGACCGGGACAGGGGTGAGGATACGCAGTATTTT. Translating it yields CASTDRDRGEDTQYF. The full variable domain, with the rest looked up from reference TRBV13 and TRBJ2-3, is AAGVIQSPRHLIKEKRETATLKCYPIPRHDTVYWYQQGPGQDPQFLISFYEKMQSDKGSIPDRFSAQQFSDYHSELNMSSLELGDSALYFCASTDRDRGEDTQYFGPGTRLTVL.

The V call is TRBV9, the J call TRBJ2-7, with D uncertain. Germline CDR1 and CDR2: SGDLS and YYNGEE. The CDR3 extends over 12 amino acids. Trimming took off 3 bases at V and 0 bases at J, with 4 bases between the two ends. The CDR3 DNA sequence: TGTGCCAGCAGCGATAGCTCCTACGAGCAGTACTTC. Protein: CASSDSSYEQYF.

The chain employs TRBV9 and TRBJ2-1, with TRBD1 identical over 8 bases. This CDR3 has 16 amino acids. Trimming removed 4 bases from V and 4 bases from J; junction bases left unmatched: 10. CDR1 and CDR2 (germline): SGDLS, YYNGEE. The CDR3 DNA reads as TGTGCCAGCAGCTTATATTCCGGACAGGGTTACAATGAGCAGTTCTTC. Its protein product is CASSLYSGQGYNEQFF.

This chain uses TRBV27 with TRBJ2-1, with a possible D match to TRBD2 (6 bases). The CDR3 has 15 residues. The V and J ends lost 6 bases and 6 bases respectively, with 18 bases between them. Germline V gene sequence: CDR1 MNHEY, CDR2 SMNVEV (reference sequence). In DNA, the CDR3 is TGTGCCAGCAGGGGCCTAGGGCGGGGCACCAATGAGCAGTTCTTC. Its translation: CASRGLGRGTNEQFF.

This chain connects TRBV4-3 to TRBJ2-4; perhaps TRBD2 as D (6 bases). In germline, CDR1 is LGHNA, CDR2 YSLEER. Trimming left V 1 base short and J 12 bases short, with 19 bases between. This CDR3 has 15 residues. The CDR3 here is CASSQVPGTQVDQYF. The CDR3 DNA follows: TGCGCCAGCAGCCAAGTCCCCGGGACTCAGGTCGATCAGTACTTC.

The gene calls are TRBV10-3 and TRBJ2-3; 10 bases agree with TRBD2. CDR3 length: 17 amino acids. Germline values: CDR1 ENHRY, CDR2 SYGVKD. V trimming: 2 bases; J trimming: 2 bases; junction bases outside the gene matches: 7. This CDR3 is CAISEGLAGADTDTQYF. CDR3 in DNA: TGTGCCATCAGTGAGGGGCTAGCGGGGGCTGACACAGATACGCAGTATTTT.